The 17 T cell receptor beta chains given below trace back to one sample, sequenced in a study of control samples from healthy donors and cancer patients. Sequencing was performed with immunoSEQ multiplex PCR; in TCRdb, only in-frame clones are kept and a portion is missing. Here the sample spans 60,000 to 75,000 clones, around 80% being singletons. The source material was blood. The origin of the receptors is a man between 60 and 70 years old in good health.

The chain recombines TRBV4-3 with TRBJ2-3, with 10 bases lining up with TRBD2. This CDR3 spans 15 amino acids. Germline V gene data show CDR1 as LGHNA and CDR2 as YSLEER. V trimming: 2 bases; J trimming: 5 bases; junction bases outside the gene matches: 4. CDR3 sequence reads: CASSQSGRGGDTQYF. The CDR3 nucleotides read TGCGCCAGCAGCCAAAGCGGGAGGGGGGGAGATACGCAGTATTTT.

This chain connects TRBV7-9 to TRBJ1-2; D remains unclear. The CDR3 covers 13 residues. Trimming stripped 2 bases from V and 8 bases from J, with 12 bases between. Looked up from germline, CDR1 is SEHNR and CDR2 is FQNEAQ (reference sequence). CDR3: CASSLKGMIGYTF. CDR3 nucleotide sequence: TGTGCCAGCAGCTTAAAGGGTATGATAGGCTACACCTTC. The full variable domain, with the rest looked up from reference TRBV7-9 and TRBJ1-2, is DTGVSQNPRHKITKRGQNVTFRCDPISEHNRLYWYRQTLGQGPEFLTYFQNEAQLEKSRLLSDRFSAERPKGSFSTLEIQRTEQGDSAMYLCASSLKGMIGYTFGSGTRLTVV.

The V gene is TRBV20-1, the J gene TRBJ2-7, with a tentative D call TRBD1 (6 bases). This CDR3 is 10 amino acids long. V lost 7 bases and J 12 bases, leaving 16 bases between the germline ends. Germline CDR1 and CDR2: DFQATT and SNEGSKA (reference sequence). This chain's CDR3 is CSVIRGRGYF. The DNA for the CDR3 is TGCAGTGTTATTCGGGGCAGGGGGTACTTC.

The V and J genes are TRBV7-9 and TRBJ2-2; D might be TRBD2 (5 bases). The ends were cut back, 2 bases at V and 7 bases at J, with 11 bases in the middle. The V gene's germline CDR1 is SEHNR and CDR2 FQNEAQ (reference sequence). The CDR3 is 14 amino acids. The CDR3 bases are TGTGCCAGCAGCTTACAGGCCGGGGTCGGGGAGCTGTTTTTT. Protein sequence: CASSLQAGVGELFF.

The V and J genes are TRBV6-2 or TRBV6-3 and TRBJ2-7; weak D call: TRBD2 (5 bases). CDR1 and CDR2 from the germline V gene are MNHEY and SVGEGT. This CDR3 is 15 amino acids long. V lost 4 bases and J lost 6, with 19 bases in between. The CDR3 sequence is CASSSRARGPLEQYF. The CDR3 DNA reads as TGTGCCAGCAGTTCGCGGGCTCGAGGCCCCCTCGAGCAGTACTTC.

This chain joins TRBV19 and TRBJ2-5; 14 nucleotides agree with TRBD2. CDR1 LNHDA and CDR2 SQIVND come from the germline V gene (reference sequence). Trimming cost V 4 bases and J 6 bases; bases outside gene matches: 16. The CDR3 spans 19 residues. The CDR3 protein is CASSTSGTSGSWAGKTQYF. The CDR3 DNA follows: TGTGCCAGTAGTACTTCCGGGACTAGCGGGAGTTGGGCGGGGAAGACCCAGTACTTC. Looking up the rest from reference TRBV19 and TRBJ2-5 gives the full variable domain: DGGITQSPKYLFRKEGQNVTLSCEQNLNHDAMYWYRQDPGQGLRLIYYSQIVNDFQKGDIAEGYSVSREKKESFPLTVTSAQKNPTAFYLCASSTSGTSGSWAGKTQYFGPGTRLLVL.

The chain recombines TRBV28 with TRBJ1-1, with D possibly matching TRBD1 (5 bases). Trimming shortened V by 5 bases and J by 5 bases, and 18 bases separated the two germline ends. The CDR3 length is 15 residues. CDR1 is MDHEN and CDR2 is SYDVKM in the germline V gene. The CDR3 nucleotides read TGTGCCAGCAGTCTCGGGGGGGGTTTTAGGACTGAAGCTTTCTTT. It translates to CASSLGGGFRTEAFF.

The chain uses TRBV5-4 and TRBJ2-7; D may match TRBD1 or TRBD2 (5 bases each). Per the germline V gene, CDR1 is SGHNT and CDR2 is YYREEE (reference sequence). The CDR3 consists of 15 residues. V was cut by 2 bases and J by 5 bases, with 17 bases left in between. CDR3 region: CASSLEGRVVDEQYF. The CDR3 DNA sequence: TGTGCCAGCAGCTTAGAGGGCAGGGTGGTCGACGAGCAGTACTTC.

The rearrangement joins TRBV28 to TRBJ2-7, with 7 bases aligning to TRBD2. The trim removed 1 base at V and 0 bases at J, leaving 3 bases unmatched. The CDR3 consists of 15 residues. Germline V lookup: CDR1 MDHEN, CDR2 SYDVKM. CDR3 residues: CASSLSGGSSYEQYF. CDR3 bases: TGTGCCAGCAGTTTATCAGGCGGGAGCTCCTACGAGCAGTACTTC.

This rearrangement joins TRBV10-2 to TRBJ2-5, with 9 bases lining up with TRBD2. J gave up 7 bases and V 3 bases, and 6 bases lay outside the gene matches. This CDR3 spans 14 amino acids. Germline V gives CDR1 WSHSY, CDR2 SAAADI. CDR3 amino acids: CASSDLAGLGTQYF. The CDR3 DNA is TGCGCCAGCAGTGATCTAGCGGGACTTGGGACCCAGTACTTC.

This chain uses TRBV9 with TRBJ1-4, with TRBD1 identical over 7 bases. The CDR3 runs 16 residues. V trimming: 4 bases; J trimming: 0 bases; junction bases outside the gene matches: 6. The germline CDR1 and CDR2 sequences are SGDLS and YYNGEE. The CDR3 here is CASSLQGSPTNEKLFF. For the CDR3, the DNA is TGTGCCAGCAGCTTACAGGGGTCTCCAACTAATGAAAAACTGTTTTTT.

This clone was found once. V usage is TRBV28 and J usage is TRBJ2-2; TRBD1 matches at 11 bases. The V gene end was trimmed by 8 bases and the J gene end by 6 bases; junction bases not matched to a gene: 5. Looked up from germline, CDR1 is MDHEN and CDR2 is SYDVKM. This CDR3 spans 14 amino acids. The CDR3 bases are TGTGCCAGCGGGGACAGGGGGATCCCCGGGGAGCTGTTTTTT. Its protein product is CASGDRGIPGELFF.

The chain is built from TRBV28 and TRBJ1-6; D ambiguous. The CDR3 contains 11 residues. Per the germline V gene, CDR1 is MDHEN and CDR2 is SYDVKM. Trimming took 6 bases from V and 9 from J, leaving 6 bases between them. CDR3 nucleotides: TGTGCCAGCAGCCGTAGTTCACCCCTCCACTTT. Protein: CASSRSSPLHF.

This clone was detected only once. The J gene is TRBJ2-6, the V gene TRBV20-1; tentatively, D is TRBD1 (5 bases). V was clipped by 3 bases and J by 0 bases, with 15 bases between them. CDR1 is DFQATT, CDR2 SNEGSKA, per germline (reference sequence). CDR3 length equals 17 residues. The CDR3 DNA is TGCAGTGCTAGTGATCAAGGGGTAGGCTCTGGGGCCAACGTCCTGACTTTC. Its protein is CSASDQGVGSGANVLTF.

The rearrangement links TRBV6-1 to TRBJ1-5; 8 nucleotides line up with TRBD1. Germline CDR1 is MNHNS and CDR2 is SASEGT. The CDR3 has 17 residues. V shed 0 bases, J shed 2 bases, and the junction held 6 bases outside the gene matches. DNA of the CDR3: TGTGCCAGCAGTGAAGCACGGGTGACAGGGGGCAATCAGCCCCAGCATTTT. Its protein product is CASSEARVTGGNQPQHF.

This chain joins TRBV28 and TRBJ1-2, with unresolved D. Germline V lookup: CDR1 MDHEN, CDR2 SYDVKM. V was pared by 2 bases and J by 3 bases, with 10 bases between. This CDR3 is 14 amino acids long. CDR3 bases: TGTGCCAGCAGTTTAAAGGCAAAATACTATGGCTACACCTTC. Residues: CASSLKAKYYGYTF.

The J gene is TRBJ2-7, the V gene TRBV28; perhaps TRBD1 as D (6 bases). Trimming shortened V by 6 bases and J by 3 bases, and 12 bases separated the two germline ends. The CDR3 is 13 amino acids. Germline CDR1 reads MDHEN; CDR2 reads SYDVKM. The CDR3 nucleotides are TGTGCCAGCAGAAAGAGACAGGTCTACGAGCAGTACTTC. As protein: CASRKRQVYEQYF.